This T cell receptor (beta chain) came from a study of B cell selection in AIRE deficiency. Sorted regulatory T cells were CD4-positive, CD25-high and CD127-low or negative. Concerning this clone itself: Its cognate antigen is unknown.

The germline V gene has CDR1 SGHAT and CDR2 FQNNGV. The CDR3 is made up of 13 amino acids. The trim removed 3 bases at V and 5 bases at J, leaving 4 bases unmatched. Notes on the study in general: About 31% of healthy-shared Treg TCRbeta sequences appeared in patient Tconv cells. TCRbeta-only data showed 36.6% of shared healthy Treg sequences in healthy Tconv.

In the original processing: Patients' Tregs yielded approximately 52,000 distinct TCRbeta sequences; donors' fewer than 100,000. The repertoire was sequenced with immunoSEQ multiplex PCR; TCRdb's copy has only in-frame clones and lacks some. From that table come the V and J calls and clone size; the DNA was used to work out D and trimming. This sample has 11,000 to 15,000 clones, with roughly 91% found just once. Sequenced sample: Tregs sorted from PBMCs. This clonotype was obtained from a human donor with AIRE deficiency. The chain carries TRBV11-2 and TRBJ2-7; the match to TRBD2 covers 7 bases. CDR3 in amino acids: CASSFGLVNEQYF. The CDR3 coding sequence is TGTGCCAGCAGCTTCGGACTAGTCAACGAGCAGTACTTC.